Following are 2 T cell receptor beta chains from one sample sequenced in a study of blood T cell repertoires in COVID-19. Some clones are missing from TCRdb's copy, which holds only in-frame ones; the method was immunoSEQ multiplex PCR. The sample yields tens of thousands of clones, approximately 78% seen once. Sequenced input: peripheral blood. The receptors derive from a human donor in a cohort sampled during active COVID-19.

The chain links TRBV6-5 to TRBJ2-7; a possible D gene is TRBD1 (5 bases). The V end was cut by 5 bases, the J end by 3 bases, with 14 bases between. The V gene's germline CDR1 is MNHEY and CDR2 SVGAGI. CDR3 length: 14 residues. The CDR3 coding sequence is TGTGCCAGCAGTCCGCTGGGGCTAGACTACGAGCAGTACTTC. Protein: CASSPLGLDYEQYF.

The CDR3 loop reads CSVEDGTGSSYEQYF. The CDR3 DNA sequence: TGCAGCGTTGAAGACGGGACAGGGAGCTCCTACGAGCAGTACTTC. The V call is TRBV29-1, the J call TRBJ2-7; 9 bases agree with TRBD1. The V gene end was trimmed by 0 bases and the J gene end by 0 bases; junction bases not matched to a gene: 3. The CDR3 covers 15 residues. CDR1 is SQVTM, CDR2 ANQGSEA, per germline.